The entry below gives a single T cell receptor beta chain sequence along with its context. This sample was taken from a study of T cells in narcolepsy. Sequenced by immunoSEQ multiplex PCR; TCRdb stores in-frame clones only, minus some. The table has some 20,000 clones, around 86% seen once. The germline CDR1 and CDR2 sequences are LNHDA and SQIVND (reference sequence). The CDR3 length is 14 residues. The sequence was obtained from a human donor in good health. This rearrangement joins TRBV19 to TRBJ2-5; D is ambiguous. Judging by the DNA end, TRBJ2-7 fits better; the J call may be wrong. Sequenced sample: memory (CD45RA-) CD4+ T cells from blood. The CDR3: CASSIEHHSYEQYF. CDR3 nucleotides: TGTGCCAGTAGTATAGAACACCACTCCTACGAGCAGTACTTC.